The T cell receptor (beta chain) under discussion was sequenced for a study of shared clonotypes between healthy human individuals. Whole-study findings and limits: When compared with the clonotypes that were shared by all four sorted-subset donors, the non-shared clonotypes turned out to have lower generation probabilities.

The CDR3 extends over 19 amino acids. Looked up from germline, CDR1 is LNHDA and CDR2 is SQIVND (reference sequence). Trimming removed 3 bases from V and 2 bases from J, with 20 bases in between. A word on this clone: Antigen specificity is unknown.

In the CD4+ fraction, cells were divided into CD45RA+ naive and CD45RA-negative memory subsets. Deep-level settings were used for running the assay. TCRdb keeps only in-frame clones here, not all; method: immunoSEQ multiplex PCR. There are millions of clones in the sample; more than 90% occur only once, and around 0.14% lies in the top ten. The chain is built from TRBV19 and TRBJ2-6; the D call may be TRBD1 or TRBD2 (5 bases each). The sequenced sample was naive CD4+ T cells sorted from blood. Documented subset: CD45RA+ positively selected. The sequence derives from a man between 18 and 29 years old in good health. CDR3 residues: CASSILSGRVSPGANVLTF. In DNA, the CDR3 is TGTGCCAGTAGTATCCTATCGGGACGGGTGAGCCCTGGGGCCAACGTCCTGACTTTC.